Below, one T cell receptor beta chain is given with its context. This sample was included in a study of technical replicates of blood from several donors. The germline gives CDR1 MNHEY, CDR2 SVGAGI. The CDR3 sequence is 14 residues long. V lost 6 bases and J lost 4, with 13 bases in between. Clones were read by immunoSEQ multiplex PCR, and TCRdb kept only the in-frame ones, dropping some. Counted here are about 60,000 clones, more than 75% occurring once; the ten biggest clones make up roughly 5.2%. The sequencing input was PBMCs. The chain links TRBV6-5 to TRBJ2-1, with D unresolved. The receptor's source is a human donor in good health. Some clones in this sample may be carry-over from other donors' samples. CDR3 nucleotide sequence: TGTGCCAGCAGCCTTAGTATGACATACAATGAGCAGTTCTTC. This sequence encodes CASSLSMTYNEQFF.